The clone carrying this TCR beta chain appeared once. Its antigen is unknown. The data stem from a study of tumor and adjacent non-tumor tissue in lung cancer. As for the study in general: Each sample yielded approximately 4.2 million productive TCRbeta reads on average. Study observations and caveats: Tumor repertoires had a smaller top 100 clone share than normal lung.

The library came from three nested PCR rounds adapted from ARM-PCR protocols. TCRdb re-derived calls from the multiplex PCR reads in MiXCR, one entry per CDR3 protein. Of around 76,000 distinct CDR3 sequences detected, around 76% appear once; the ten largest clones hold around 40%. This sample's RNA came from whole unsorted tissue. Distant lung tissue was collected more than 3 cm away from the tumor edge. Chemotherapy-naive patients with new lung cancer underwent thoracic surgery in China, August–November 2014. CDR1 is SEHNR, CDR2 FQNEAQ, per germline (reference sequence). CDR3 length equals 12 residues. With 5 bases removed from V and 8 bases from J, the gap between germline ends came to 12 bases.

The sample was distant non-tumor lung tissue. The chain recombines TRBV7-9 with TRBJ1-2; D is undetermined. This TCR came from a man between 65 and 85 years old with non-small cell lung cancer. CDR3 residues: CASSPPAGGYTF. CDR3 DNA: TGTGCCAGCAGCCCCCCAGCAGGAGGCTACACCTTC.